This T cell receptor (beta chain) was found in a study of OX40 agonist ivuxolimab in advanced cancers. CDR1 SGHNT and CDR2 YYREEE come from the germline V gene (reference sequence). V lost 4 bases and J lost 2, with 12 bases in between. CDR3 length equals 14 residues. Overall study results and limits: Normalized expansion of T-cell clones was also low for some nonresponders.

As to this clone: Its antigen is as yet unknown.

Assay: immunoSEQ multiplex PCR; the TCRdb copy retains only in-frame clones and omits some. Here the sample spans around 50,000 clones, about 88% being singletons. The sample in question was CD4+ or CD8+ T cells sorted from blood, obtained in a trial of the OX40 agonist ivuxolimab. The chain is built from TRBV5-4 and TRBJ2-5; D possibly corresponds to TRBD1 (5 bases). The sequence was obtained from an adult with an advanced solid tumor such as melanoma, head and neck, liver or kidney cancer. CDR3: CASSQPQEQETQYF. CDR3 bases: TGTGCCAGCAGCCAACCACAGGAACAAGAGACCCAGTACTTC.